The clone carrying this T cell receptor beta chain came up many times. TCRbeta library preparation incorporated unique molecular identifiers. One entry per CDR3 protein, called by TCRdb with MiXCR from the PCR reads. The table lists 540,000 or so distinct CDR3 sequences, roughly 23% of them singletons. The sample belongs to a study of T-cell reconstitution after alpha-beta-depleted transplantation in children. The CDR3 spans 18 residues. V dropped 6 bases and J dropped 2; count of bases not matched to a gene: 13. Per germline, CDR1 SGHAT and CDR2 FQNNGV. Sequences were derived from PBMCs, mostly from graft donor cells, sampled 360 days after TCRalphabeta/CD19-depleted stem cell transplant. The chain employs TRBV11-2 and TRBJ2-1, with 10 bases matching TRBD2. This clonotype was sampled from a boy younger than two who had a stem cell transplant for acute myeloid leukemia, so the T cells may come from the graft donor. CDR3 DNA sequence: TGTGCCAGCAGACTAGGGTTTAGCGGGGGGAGTCCCTACAATGAGCAGTTCTTC. It translates to CASRLGFSGGSPYNEQFF.